This TCR beta chain was obtained from a study of cytomegalovirus exposure and HLA in healthy donors. The PCR used 60 Vbeta and 13 Jbeta primers. Using immunoSEQ multiplex PCR, the repertoire was profiled, and TCRdb retains in-frame clones only, with some absent. Of roughly 100,000 clones listed, about 64% were seen once; the top ten hold about 2.5%. The CDR3 has 15 amino acids. Trimming removed 8 bases from V and 6 bases from J, with 20 bases in between. The germline CDR1 and CDR2 sequences are MDHEN and SYDVKM. The sequencing sample was made of PBMCs. This receptor was identified in a female donor in good health and CMV-seronegative. J is TRBJ1-5 and V is TRBV28; a weak D match, TRBD1 (6 bases). The CDR3, as DNA: TGTGCCAGCTCCCAGGTACAGGGACGGGTTCAGCCCCAGCATTTT. It yields the protein CASSQVQGRVQPQHF.